The rows below give T cell receptor beta chains drawn from one sample of a study of shared clonotypes between healthy human individuals. Method: immunoSEQ multiplex PCR; TCRdb's copy keeps in-frame clones and lacks some. This repertoire shows about 2.3 million clones, 85% to 95% found once; its top ten account for about 0.41%. The material sequenced was naive CD4+ T cells from PBMCs. The receptors were sampled from a man younger than 35 in good health. Some clones in this sample may be carry-over from other donors' samples. The CDR3 runs from the conserved cysteine through the conserved F or W. A D gene is named only where the DNA matches it firmly. Only some rows state a clone size, as once, few, many or a class for expanded clones.

V	D	size	J	DNA	CDR3
TRBV9	TRBD1	NA	TRBJ2-7	TGTGCCAGCAGCGCCGATGGAGGGACAGGGCCGTACGAGCAGTACTTC	CASSADGGTGPYEQYF
TRBV7-2	NA	NA	TRBJ2-1	TGTGCCAGCAGCTTAGGGAACAGGGTTGGGGATGAGCAGTTCTTC	CASSLGNRVGDEQFF
TRBV6-1	NA	NA	TRBJ1-3	TGTGCCAGCAGTTATTCTGGAAACACCATATATTTT	CASSYSGNTIYF
TRBV5-1	TRBD2	NA	TRBJ2-3	TGCGCCAGCAGCTTAGCGGGACTTATTACAGATACGCAGTATTTT	CASSLAGLITDTQYF
TRBV19	TRBD1	NA	TRBJ1-1	TGTGCCAGTAGTTCCCCCCGGACAGGGCCGAACACTGAAGCTTTCTTT	CASSSPRTGPNTEAFF
TRBV5-8	NA	NA	TRBJ1-5	TGTGCCAGCAGCTTGAGGGGTCCCCAGCCCCAGCATTTT	CASSLRGPQPQHF
TRBV4-2	TRBD2	NA	TRBJ2-2	TGTGCCAGCAGCCAATGGATCCCCTTAGCGGGAGGGCTAAAAGGAACCGGGGAGCTGTTTTTT	CASSQWIPLAGGLKGTGELFF
TRBV28	NA	NA	TRBJ1-5	TGTGCCAGCAGTTTACAGGGACTGTTCAATCAGCCCCAGCATTTT	CASSLQGLFNQPQHF
TRBV5-1	NA	NA	TRBJ1-1	TGCGCCAGCAGCGGGAGGGACTTGAACACTGAAGCTTTCTTT	CASSGRDLNTEAFF
TRBV28	NA	NA	TRBJ2-3	TGTGCCAGCAGCTTAACCCCAGATACGCAGTATTTT	CASSLTPDTQYF
TRBV30	NA	NA	TRBJ2-7	TGTGCCTGGAGTGTACTGGGGCGGAGAACCTACGAGCAGTACTTC	CAWSVLGRRTYEQYF
TRBV28	NA	NA	TRBJ2-7	TGTGCCAGCAGTTCCCCTCCCCCAACAAACCACGAGCAGTACTTC	CASSSPPPTNHEQYF
TRBV28	NA	NA	TRBJ1-1	TGTGCCAGCAGAACTGGGGAGAGAACTGAAGCTTTCTTT	CASRTGERTEAFF
TRBV29-1	TRBD2	NA	TRBJ2-7	TGCAGCGTTGGAGTCTCGGGAGGCTACGAGCAGTACTTC	CSVGVSGGYEQYF
TRBV28	NA	NA	TRBJ1-4	TGTGCCAGCAGTTGGGCCGGGGAAACTGAAAAACTGTTTTTT	CASSWAGETEKLFF
TRBV5-1	NA	NA	TRBJ2-1	TGCGCCAGCCGGGCCGGGACTCCTACCGCGAGCTCCTACAATGAGCAGTTCTTC	CASRAGTPTASSYNEQFF
TRBV2	TRBD2	NA	TRBJ2-7	TGTGCCAGCAGACTCACCGGGACTAGCGGGAGGGCGTACGAGCAGTACTTC	CASRLTGTSGRAYEQYF
TRBV6-4	NA	NA	TRBJ2-3	TGTGCCAGCAGTGCCTCCCCGGCGGGGAAGACAGATACGCAGTATTTT	CASSASPAGKTDTQYF
TRBV14	NA	NA	TRBJ2-1	TGTGCCAGCAGCCGCCTGGGCAGGGCGTCCTCCTACAATGAGCAGTTCTTC	CASSRLGRASSYNEQFF
TRBV7-6	TRBD1	NA	TRBJ2-7	TGTGCCAGCAGCCTGGGGAGACAGGGTGACGAGCAGTACTTC	CASSLGRQGDEQYF
TRBV29-1	TRBD2	NA	TRBJ2-1	TGCAGCGCCCCCCGGCCTAGCGGCTCCTACAATGAGCAGTTCTTC	CSAPRPSGSYNEQFF
TRBV28	NA	once	TRBJ2-6	TGTGCCAGCGGGCGGGACAGCTCTGGGGCCAACGTCCTGACTTTC	CASGRDSSGANVLTF
TRBV7-8	NA	NA	TRBJ2-7	TGTGCCAGCACCTATACAGGGCCCTACGAGCAGTACTTC	CASTYTGPYEQYF
TRBV7-2	NA	once	TRBJ2-2	TGTGCCAGCAGCTTACGCGCACCCCGCGCCACCGGGGAGCTGTTTTTT	CASSLRAPRATGELFF
TRBV7-9	NA	NA	TRBJ1-5	TGTGCCAGCGCCGAAGTCGGGGGGGCTGGCGATCAGCCCCAGCATTTT	CASAEVGGAGDQPQHF
TRBV2	TRBD2	NA	TRBJ2-2	TGTGCCAGCAGTGAACTGGGACTAGCGGGAGTAGGGACCGGGGAGCTGTTTTTT	CASSELGLAGVGTGELFF
TRBV6-5	NA	NA	TRBJ1-2	TGTGCCAGCAGTTACGCGGCCGAGGGCTATGGCTACACCTTC	CASSYAAEGYGYTF
TRBV2	NA	NA	TRBJ2-5	TGTGCCTCGCACAGCGACCAAGAGACCCAGTACTTC	CASHSDQETQYF
TRBV4-1	NA	NA	TRBJ2-3	TGCGCCAGCAGCCAAGTTGGGGTAGCGGCAGATACGCAGTATTTT	CASSQVGVAADTQYF